This T cell receptor beta chain stems from a study of blood T cell repertoires in COVID-19. Study details: Material from acute and convalescent COVID-19 was sourced from the United States, Italy and Spain.

Study processing details: Researchers report that nucleated cell counts were estimated from reference gene primer amplification. Generated by immunoSEQ multiplex PCR, the TCRdb table keeps only in-frame clones and is missing some. Clonal size and the V and J genes are those of that table, whereas D and trimming came from the DNA. This sample has about 250,000 clones, with roughly 87% found just once. Trimming shortened V by 0 bases and J by 1 base, and 7 bases separated the two germline ends. This CDR3 is built from 14 residues. The germline V gene has CDR1 SGHAT and CDR2 FQNNGV. The clonotype originates from a woman aged 25 to 39 with acute or convalescent COVID-19. The J gene is TRBJ2-7, the V gene TRBV11-2, with D tentatively TRBD2 (5 bases). Sequencing was carried out using peripheral blood. In DNA, the CDR3 is TGTGCCAGCAGCTTAGAAACTAGATCCTACGAGCAGTACTTC. Residues: CASSLETRSYEQYF.